These T cell receptor beta chains were read from a single sample in a study of T cells in Graves' hyperthyroidism and ophthalmopathy. One entry per CDR3 protein, called by TCRdb with MiXCR from the multiplex PCR reads. The sample has roughly 570,000 distinct CDR3 sequences, roughly 14% seen once. What was sequenced was blood. Receptors originate from a woman aged 25 to 39 with Graves' hyperthyroidism. CDR3s include the opening cysteine and the closing phenylalanine or tryptophan. The size of a clone is reported for some rows only, either as once, few or many, or as a class for expanded clones.

TRBV5-1,TRBJ1-2,many,15,CASSPGQARRWGYTF
TRBV24-1,TRBJ2-1,few,21,CAILPVSVETSGRAGRNEQFF
TRBV12-3/TRBV12-4,TRBJ2-3,many,16,CASSFVFGGRADTQYF
TRBV5-1,TRBJ1-2,few,14,CASSQFRDGNGYTF
TRBV7-9,TRBJ2-1,many,17,CASSLGASGRAHNEQFF
TRBV3-1,TRBJ2-5,many,17,CASSQVKLGLLQETQYF
TRBV12-3/TRBV12-4,TRBJ1-5,few,16,CASSGGGRESNQPQHF
TRBV20-1,TRBJ2-7,NA,15,CSAFMATSGRLEQYF
TRBV6-2/TRBV6-3,TRBJ2-1,many,15,CASSYTLEFANEQFF
TRBV18,TRBJ2-7,many,15,CASSPRGRGLYEQYF
TRBV7-9,TRBJ1-1,NA,14,CASSITGGVTEAFF
TRBV18,TRBJ2-7,NA,15,CASSPVQGARYEQYF
TRBV19,TRBJ2-3,few,16,CASSMGLHWLTDTQYF
TRBV6-2/TRBV6-3,TRBJ2-1,many,15,CASRRGTSSYNEQFF
TRBV7-2,TRBJ2-5,many,16,CASSLGDRGRGETQYF
TRBV19,TRBJ2-1,few,16,CASSIRGRLSYNEQFF
TRBV5-1,TRBJ1-5,many,15,CASSFAGNSNQPQHF
TRBV6-2/TRBV6-3,TRBJ2-7,NA,13,CASSLGGIREQYF
TRBV12-3/TRBV12-4,TRBJ2-7,NA,17,CASSAVGLAGVPYEQYF
TRBV6-6,TRBJ2-1,many,15,CASSYPGTGGGEQFF
TRBV15,TRBJ1-3,few,17,CATSRKHPGGSGNTIYF
TRBV28,TRBJ2-1,many,11,CASSSLDEQFF
TRBV5-1,TRBJ2-3,many,17,CASSGTGGTLGTDTQYF
TRBV7-9,TRBJ2-7,many,14,CASSLAGSSYEQYF
TRBV27,TRBJ2-3,NA,14,CASSPAASTDTQYF
TRBV6-2/TRBV6-3,TRBJ2-1,NA,14,CASFTGTNYNEQFF
TRBV6-2/TRBV6-3,TRBJ2-1,few,13,CASSPPQGLGQFF
TRBV19,TRBJ2-1,NA,16,CASSGKARTGGYEQFF
TRBV11-2,TRBJ2-3,many,14,CASSPSWGTDTQYF
TRBV20-1,TRBJ2-7,many,11,CSAGKPGRQYF
TRBV3-1,TRBJ2-1,few,16,CASSQTRTSGYNEQFF
TRBV12-5,TRBJ2-2,NA,16,CASGNQAGLNTGELFF
TRBV4-3,TRBJ2-7,NA,16,CASSQDRAGYSYEQYF
TRBV7-2,TRBJ2-3,many,15,CASSSGQVPTDTQYF
TRBV28,TRBJ2-7,NA,13,CASGAASSYEQYF
TRBV10-3,TRBJ2-1,many,17,CAISESLRLAGDNEQFF
TRBV7-9,TRBJ1-4,NA,14,CASSFSQGVEKLFF
TRBV7-2,TRBJ2-3,many,15,CASSELAGNTDTQYF
TRBV2,TRBJ2-7,many,12,CASKGGFYEQYF
TRBV29-1,TRBJ2-1,many,14,CSGYSGRTNNEQFF
TRBV2,TRBJ1-6,many,12,CASRDPDSPLHF
TRBV5-5,TRBJ1-6,few,15,CASSPWDRDNSPLHF
TRBV27,TRBJ1-1,NA,15,CASRTTQGISTEAFF
TRBV2,TRBJ1-3,many,16,CATALALRPSGNTIYF
TRBV7-2,TRBJ2-1,few,15,CASSSRWGKDNEQFF
TRBV6-1,TRBJ2-3,NA,16,CASSELLAAGTDTQYF
TRBV20-1,TRBJ2-3,many,14,CSATGTPGADTQYF
TRBV27,TRBJ2-1,many,15,CASSLRAGGYNEQFF